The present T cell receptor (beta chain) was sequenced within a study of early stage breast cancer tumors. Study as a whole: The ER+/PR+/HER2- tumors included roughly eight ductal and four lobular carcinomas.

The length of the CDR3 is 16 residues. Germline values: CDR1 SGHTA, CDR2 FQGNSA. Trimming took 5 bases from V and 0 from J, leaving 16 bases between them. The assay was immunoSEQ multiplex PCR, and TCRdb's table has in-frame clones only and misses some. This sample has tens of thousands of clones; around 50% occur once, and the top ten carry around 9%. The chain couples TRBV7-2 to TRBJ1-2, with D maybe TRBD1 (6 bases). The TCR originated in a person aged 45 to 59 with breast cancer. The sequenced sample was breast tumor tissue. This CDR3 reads CASSPLRGTSNYGYTF. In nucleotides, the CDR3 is TGTGCCAGCAGCCCCCTAAGGGGGACCTCTAACTATGGCTACACCTTC.